What follows are 26 T cell receptor beta chains derived from one specimen sequenced in a study of blood T cell repertoires in COVID-19. Using immunoSEQ multiplex PCR, the repertoire was profiled, and TCRdb retains in-frame clones only, with some absent. The table has approximately 65,000 clones, 89% seen once. The sequenced material came from peripheral blood. The source of these receptors is a woman between 45 and 60 years old with active COVID-19.

The chain uses TRBV2 and TRBJ1-4; D is perhaps TRBD1 (5 bases). This CDR3 has 13 residues. Germline CDR1 and CDR2: SNHLY and FYNNEI. Between the trimmed V and J ends, which lost 7 bases and 4 bases, there was a span of 10 bases. The CDR3 sequence: CASIGGVNEKLFF. CDR3 bases: TGTGCCAGCATCGGGGGAGTTAATGAAAAACTGTTTTTT.

The rearrangement uses TRBV4-2 and TRBJ2-1, with a tentative D call TRBD2 (7 bases). The CDR3 loop spans 19 amino acids. CDR1 and CDR2 (germline): LGHNA, YNFKEQ. V lost 0 bases and J 1 base, leaving 19 bases between the germline ends. The chain's CDR3 is CASSQDHGGGVRSYNEQFF. For the CDR3, the DNA is TGTGCCAGCAGCCAAGATCATGGGGGGGGCGTAAGATCCTACAATGAGCAGTTCTTC.

This rearrangement joins TRBV6-5 to TRBJ1-6; no clear D gene. This CDR3 spans 14 amino acids. V shed 7 bases and J shed 0 bases, with 7 bases lying between them. The germline V gene encodes CDR1 MNHEY and CDR2 SVGAGI. The CDR3 loop is CASTESSYNSPLHF. CDR3 sequence (DNA): TGTGCCAGCACGGAGAGCTCCTATAATTCACCCCTCCACTTT.

In this sample, this clone turned up once. The CDR3 loop reads CATSVPGSYGYTF. In nucleotides, the CDR3 is TGTGCCACCAGTGTCCCGGGATCCTATGGCTACACCTTC. The chain joins TRBV24-1 to TRBJ1-2; unclear D gene. The CDR3 sequence is 13 residues long. From germline, CDR1 is KGHDR and CDR2 SFDVKD. V dropped 5 bases and J dropped 4 bases, with 10 bases sitting between them.

This chain connects TRBV30 to TRBJ1-3, with D perhaps matching TRBD1 (6 bases). CDR3 length: 14 amino acids. With 4 bases removed from V and 0 bases from J, the gap between germline ends came to 10 bases. Germline CDR1 reads GTSNPN; CDR2 reads SVGIG (reference sequence). Here the CDR3 reads CAWNLGASGNTIYF. CDR3 sequence (DNA): TGTGCCTGGAACTTGGGGGCCTCTGGAAACACCATATATTTT.

The chain uses TRBV9 and TRBJ2-2; 9 nucleotides agree with TRBD2. The CDR3 is 16 residues long. Germline V lookup: CDR1 SGDLS, CDR2 YYNGEE. With V trimmed by 4 bases and J by 1 base, 5 bases remained unmatched. CDR3 amino acids: CASSPMTSGNTGELFF. The CDR3 DNA follows: TGTGCCAGCAGCCCTATGACTAGCGGGAACACCGGGGAGCTGTTTTTT.

This clone was counted between two and nine times. The chain links TRBV18 to TRBJ1-1; 8 nucleotides agree with TRBD1. Germline V lookup: CDR1 KGHSH, CDR2 LQKENI. The CDR3 totals 13 residues. V lost 8 bases and J lost 1; bases outside the gene matches: 3. The CDR3 is CASTGTGNTEAFF. The DNA of the CDR3 is TGTGCCAGCACCGGGACAGGGAACACTGAAGCTTTCTTT.

The rearrangement links TRBV3-1 (or the pseudogene TRBV3-2) to TRBJ2-2, with D hard to call. Germline CDR1 and CDR2: LGHDT and YNNKEL (reference sequence). The CDR3 has 16 amino acids. Trimming took off 0 bases at V and 3 bases at J, with 11 bases between the two ends. Here the CDR3 reads CASSQDARLDTGELFF. The DNA of the CDR3 is TGTGCCAGCAGCCAAGACGCGAGACTGGACACCGGGGAGCTGTTTTTT.

This clone was detected only once. The chain uses TRBV7-6 and TRBJ2-2; 7 positions match TRBD1. The CDR3 sequence is 16 residues long. With V trimmed by 5 bases and J by 1 base, 7 bases remained unmatched. Germline CDR1 SGHVS, CDR2 FNYEAQ. The DNA of the CDR3 is TGTGCCAGCAGCCCCGACAGGGCTATGAACACCGGGGAGCTGTTTTTT. Translation gives CASSPDRAMNTGELFF.

The chain carries TRBV7-9 and TRBJ1-4; 7 positions agree with TRBD1. J was trimmed by 4 bases and V by 4 bases; bases with no gene match: 3. The germline V gene encodes CDR1 SEHNR and CDR2 FQNEAQ (reference sequence). This CDR3 spans 14 amino acids. CDR3 amino acids: CASSSGTVNEKLFF. CDR3 nucleotides: TGTGCCAGCAGCTCCGGGACAGTTAATGAAAAACTGTTTTTT.

The V and J genes are TRBV19 and TRBJ2-2; 8 positions match TRBD1. The germline CDR1 and CDR2 sequences are LNHDA and SQIVND (reference sequence). Trimming removed 4 bases from V and 4 bases from J; junction bases left unmatched: 5. The CDR3 runs 15 residues. The CDR3 here is CASSTDREVTGELFF. Here the CDR3 DNA reads TGTGCCAGTAGTACGGACAGGGAAGTCACCGGGGAGCTGTTTTTT.

The CDR3 reads CASSPGTSVKTQYF. The CDR3 nucleotides read TGTGCCAGCAGCCCTGGGACATCTGTCAAGACCCAGTACTTC. This sequence joins TRBV5-6 and TRBJ2-5, with D maybe TRBD1 (6 bases). The germline V gene encodes CDR1 SGHDT and CDR2 YYEEEE. V was trimmed by 4 bases and J by 6 bases, leaving 16 bases between them. The CDR3 totals 14 residues.

The rearrangement uses TRBV7-3 and TRBJ2-7, with a tentative D call TRBD1 (6 bases). The V end was cut by 2 bases, the J end by 1 base, with 12 bases between. The CDR3 runs 15 residues. The germline gives CDR1 SGHTA, CDR2 FQGTGA. CDR3: CASSLLRDKSYEQYF. As DNA, the CDR3 is TGTGCCAGCAGCTTACTCCGGGACAAATCCTACGAGCAGTACTTC.

The genes are TRBV18 and TRBJ2-5; the D gene is possibly TRBD2 (6 bases). Trimming cost V 5 bases and J 8 bases, with 18 bases left between them. Germline assignment: CDR1 KGHSH and CDR2 LQKENI. There are 14 residues in the CDR3. The CDR3 sequence is CASSSLGLQSTQYF. CDR3 bases: TGTGCCAGCTCATCTCTGGGACTGCAATCAACCCAGTACTTC.

The chain recombines TRBV2 with TRBJ1-5, with 9 bases fitting TRBD1. V was clipped by 6 bases and J by 1 base; unmatched bases: 4. CDR3 length: 15 residues. Germline CDR1 reads SNHLY; CDR2 reads FYNNEI. The CDR3 reads CASRTDRGSNQPQHF. CDR3 DNA: TGTGCCAGCAGGACCGACAGGGGGAGCAATCAGCCCCAGCATTTT.

This sequence joins TRBV6-5 and TRBJ1-1; D gene ambiguous. Germline CDR1 reads MNHEY; CDR2 reads SVGAGI. The CDR3 contains 15 residues. The V gene lost 7 bases and the J gene lost 0 bases, with 15 bases spanning the gap. CDR3 region: CASKIRSRLNTEAFF. The CDR3 DNA is TGTGCCAGCAAGATTAGGAGCAGACTGAACACTGAAGCTTTCTTT.

V usage is TRBV29-1 and J usage is TRBJ2-6, with 7 positions matching TRBD1. CDR1 and CDR2 from the germline V gene are SQVTM and ANQGSEA. CDR3 size: 14 residues. Trimming removed 7 bases from V and 0 bases from J; junction bases left unmatched: 3. The CDR3 bases are TGCAGCGCAGGACAGGACTCTGGGGCCAACGTCCTGACTTTC. Its protein is CSAGQDSGANVLTF.

The rearrangement links TRBV12-3 or TRBV12-4 to TRBJ1-1; D not resolved. The CDR3 consists of 13 residues. The V gene lost 2 bases and the J gene lost 0 bases, with 4 bases spanning the gap. This CDR3 is CASSLRVNTEAFF. The DNA for the CDR3 is TGTGCCAGCAGTTTAAGAGTGAACACTGAAGCTTTCTTT.

V gene TRBV11-2 combines with J gene TRBJ2-3; 8 positions match TRBD1. Germline V gene lookup returns CDR1 SGHAT and CDR2 FQNNGV. The V segment lost 1 base and the J segment 8 bases; nucleotides outside the gene matches: 14. The CDR3 is made up of 17 amino acids. As DNA, the CDR3 is TGTGCCAGCAGCTTAGGCGGCGGGGCAGGGGGCAGGGGTACGCAGTATTTT. Translating it yields CASSLGGGAGGRGTQYF.

The chain uses TRBV5-1 and TRBJ2-7; TRBD2 is a possible D gene (5 bases). Trimming stripped 4 bases from V and 3 bases from J, with 11 bases between. The CDR3 runs to 13 residues. Germline CDR1 reads SGHRS; CDR2 reads YFSETQ. As DNA, the CDR3 is TGCGCCAGCAGCCGGGGTTTCGGCTACGAGCAGTACTTC. Amino acids: CASSRGFGYEQYF.

The chain joins TRBV6-6 to TRBJ2-7; no reliable D call. CDR1 and CDR2 (germline): MNHNY, SVGAGI (reference sequence). This CDR3 has 12 residues. Trimming removed 5 bases at V and 4 bases at J, with 9 bases between. The CDR3 spells CASSPVEYEQYF. CDR3 bases: TGTGCCAGCAGTCCCGTCGAGTACGAGCAGTACTTC.

This rearrangement joins TRBV2 to TRBJ1-3; D is ambiguous. V was pared by 6 bases and J by 3 bases, with 6 bases between. From germline, CDR1 is SNHLY and CDR2 FYNNEI. This CDR3 spans 12 amino acids. CDR3 sequence: CASRPGGNTIYF. In DNA form, the CDR3 reads TGTGCCAGCAGGCCGGGTGGAAACACCATATATTTT.

This rearrangement joins TRBV30 to TRBJ1-2; D not certain. Trimming pared 4 bases from V and 8 bases from J, leaving 11 bases between. The V gene's germline CDR1 is GTSNPN and CDR2 SVGIG (reference sequence). The CDR3 sequence is 11 residues long. CDR3 protein: CAWNGPPGYTF. CDR3 DNA: TGTGCCTGGAACGGTCCGCCCGGCTACACCTTC.

CDR3 nucleotide sequence: TGTGCCAGCGAGACTAGCCATGAGCAGTTCTTC. It specifies CASETSHEQFF. The chain links TRBV2 to TRBJ2-1; 7 bases align to TRBD2. This CDR3 comprises 11 residues. V lost 8 bases and J lost 8; bases outside the gene matches: 3. Germline V gene sequence: CDR1 SNHLY, CDR2 FYNNEI.

This chain links TRBV5-1 with TRBJ2-7, with D possibly being TRBD2 (5 bases). The CDR3 length is 15 residues. The ends were cut back, 2 bases at V and 3 bases at J, with 15 bases in the middle. Germline loops: CDR1 SGHRS, CDR2 YFSETQ. The CDR3 bases are TGCGCCAGCAGCTTCAGCGGCGGGCGAAACTACGAGCAGTACTTC. Translation: CASSFSGGRNYEQYF. Drawing the rest from reference TRBV5-1 and TRBJ2-7, the complete variable domain is KAGVTQTPRYLIKTRGQQVTLSCSPISGHRSVSWYQQTPGQGLQFLFEYFSETQRNKGNFPGRFSGRQFSNSRSEMNVSTLELGDSALYLCASSFSGGRNYEQYFGPGTRLTVT.

CDR3 loop: CASSLGSGQSAGELFF. The CDR3 coding sequence is TGTGCCAGCAGCTTAGGGTCGGGACAGTCGGCCGGGGAGCTGTTTTTT. The rearrangement links TRBV7-6 to TRBJ2-2; TRBD1 agrees at 7 bases. This CDR3 is built from 16 residues. V trimming: 1 base; J trimming: 6 bases; junction bases outside the gene matches: 8. From germline, CDR1 is SGHVS and CDR2 FNYEAQ.